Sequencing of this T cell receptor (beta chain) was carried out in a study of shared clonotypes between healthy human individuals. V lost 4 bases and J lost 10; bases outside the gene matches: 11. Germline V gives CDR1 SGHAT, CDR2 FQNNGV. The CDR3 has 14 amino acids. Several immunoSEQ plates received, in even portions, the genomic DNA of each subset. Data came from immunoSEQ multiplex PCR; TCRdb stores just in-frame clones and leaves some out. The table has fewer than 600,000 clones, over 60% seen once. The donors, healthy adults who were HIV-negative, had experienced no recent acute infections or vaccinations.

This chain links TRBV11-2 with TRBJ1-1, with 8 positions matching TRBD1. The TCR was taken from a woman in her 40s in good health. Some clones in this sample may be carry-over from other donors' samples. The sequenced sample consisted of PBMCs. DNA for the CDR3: TGTGCCAGCAGCTCCCAGACAGGGGCCTACGGAGCTTTCTTT. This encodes CASSSQTGAYGAFF.